These 24 T cell receptor beta chains were all obtained from the same sample, sequenced in a study of T cell responses to AZD1222 COVID-19 vaccine. Generated by immunoSEQ multiplex PCR, the TCRdb table keeps only in-frame clones and is missing some. The data contain some 100,000 clones, around nine tenths of them singletons. Source: peripheral blood, taken on day 0 of AZD1222 vaccination. These receptors all stem from an adult in good health.

This chain joins TRBV19 and TRBJ1-5; 11 bases map to TRBD1. V shed 5 bases, J shed 4 bases, and the junction held 4 bases outside the gene matches. The germline V gene has CDR1 LNHDA and CDR2 SQIVND (reference sequence). CDR3 length equals 15 residues. CDR3 bases: TGTGCCAGTAGTGGGGGACAGGGGGTAAATCAGCCCCAGCATTTT. Its translation is CASSGGQGVNQPQHF.

The genes are TRBV2 and TRBJ2-7; D remains unclear. CDR3 length: 11 amino acids. Germline V CDR1 and CDR2: SNHLY, FYNNEI. Trimming cost V 6 bases and J 2 bases, with 5 bases left between them. The chain's CDR3 is CASRTTYEQYF. The CDR3 DNA reads as TGTGCCAGCAGAACAACCTACGAGCAGTACTTC.

V is TRBV18 and J is TRBJ2-1; D not certain. The CDR3 contains 15 residues. The V and J ends lost 6 bases and 1 base respectively, with 13 bases between them. CDR1 and CDR2 (germline): KGHSH, LQKENI. The CDR3, as DNA: TGTGCCAGCTCGCTAGGGTGGTCGTCCTACAATGAGCAGTTCTTC. Translated, it gives CASSLGWSSYNEQFF.

The chain links TRBV18 to TRBJ2-2; 8 bases line up with TRBD2. CDR3 size: 17 residues. The germline V gene has CDR1 KGHSH and CDR2 LQKENI. J lost 7 bases, V lost 2 bases, and 12 bases had no gene match. The CDR3 DNA follows: TGTGCCAGCTCACCAGATGGGAGCGGGGGCCTTGGCGGGGAGCTGTTTTTT. It codes for CASSPDGSGGLGGELFF.

The genes are TRBV10-3 and TRBJ1-4; D is unclear. The V gene's germline CDR1 is ENHRY and CDR2 SYGVKD. The V and J ends lost 4 bases and 8 bases respectively, with 11 bases between them. The CDR3 is made up of 13 amino acids. This chain's CDR3 is CAISVRLWEKLFF. The CDR3 coding sequence is TGTGCCATCAGTGTACGGCTTTGGGAAAAACTGTTTTTT.

The chain employs TRBV28 and TRBJ2-7, with TRBD1 matching over 8 bases. The V gene's germline CDR1 is MDHEN and CDR2 SYDVKM. Trimming removed 3 bases from V and 1 base from J; junction bases left unmatched: 11. The CDR3 totals 17 residues. The CDR3 nucleotides are TGTGCCAGCAGTTTCGGTCGTTTTCAGGGGGCTTCCTACGAGCAGTACTTC. Translation gives CASSFGRFQGASYEQYF. The entire variable domain, with the rest obtained from reference TRBV28 and TRBJ2-7, is as follows: DVKVTQSSRYLVKRTGEKVFLECVQDMDHENMFWYRQDPGLGLRLIYFSYDVKMKEKGDIPEGYSVSREKKERFSLILESASTNQTSMYLCASSFGRFQGASYEQYFGPGTRLTVT.

This chain joins TRBV9 and TRBJ2-7; D possibly matches TRBD1 or TRBD2 (5 bases each). Trimming pared 0 bases from V and 1 base from J, leaving 11 bases between. The germline gives CDR1 SGDLS, CDR2 YYNGEE. The CDR3 totals 15 residues. DNA of the CDR3: TGTGCCAGCAGCGTAGCAGGGACGACGTCCTACGAGCAGTACTTC. Its protein is CASSVAGTTSYEQYF.

This chain joins TRBV27 and TRBJ2-5; D might be TRBD1 or TRBD2, each matching 5 bases. The V gene's germline CDR1 is MNHEY and CDR2 SMNVEV (reference sequence). Trimming removed 1 base from V and 6 bases from J, with 9 bases in between. CDR3 length equals 13 residues. DNA for the CDR3: TGTGCCAGCAGTTTATTTCTGGGACAGACCCAGTACTTC. It is translated as CASSLFLGQTQYF.

The chain links TRBV4-1 to TRBJ2-7; 9 nucleotides match TRBD1. Germline CDR1 and CDR2: MGHRA and YSYEKL. This CDR3 is 16 amino acids long. Trimming removed 4 bases from V and 6 bases from J; junction bases left unmatched: 13. CDR3 sequence (DNA): TGCGCCAGCAGCCCACGTACCGGGACAGGGTCGCTCGAGCAGTACTTC. Translating gives CASSPRTGTGSLEQYF.

A single count supports this clone. The chain carries TRBV20-1 and TRBJ1-1, with unresolved D. The CDR3 covers 11 residues. V was trimmed by 5 bases and J by 6 bases, leaving 10 bases between them. Germline V gene sequence: CDR1 DFQATT, CDR2 SNEGSKA (reference sequence). The CDR3 spells CSAPESAEAFF. The DNA of the CDR3 is TGCAGTGCTCCAGAGAGCGCTGAAGCTTTCTTT.

The J gene is TRBJ1-3, the V gene TRBV6-6; tentative D call: TRBD1 (5 bases). Between the trimmed V and J ends, which lost 11 bases and 0 bases, there was a span of 20 bases. Germline CDR1 MNHNY, CDR2 SVGAGI (reference sequence). This CDR3 comprises 16 residues. This CDR3 is CAGSRGQANSGNTIYF. The CDR3 DNA sequence: TGTGCCGGCTCAAGGGGCCAGGCTAACTCTGGAAACACCATATATTTT.

V and J are TRBV6-5 and TRBJ1-5; D is perhaps TRBD1 (5 bases). The CDR3 covers 15 residues. Germline V lookup: CDR1 MNHEY, CDR2 SVGAGI. The V end was cut by 0 bases, the J end by 3 bases, with 9 bases between. DNA of the CDR3: TGTGCCAGCAGTTACTCGGGGGAGATCAATCAGCCCCAGCATTTT. Translated: CASSYSGEINQPQHF.

This sequence joins TRBV19 and TRBJ1-3; D gene ambiguous. The CDR3 sequence is 14 residues long. Trimming pared 5 bases from V and 0 bases from J, leaving 8 bases between. Germline V CDR1 and CDR2: LNHDA, SQIVND (reference sequence). The CDR3 is CASSPSTSGNTIYF. The CDR3, as DNA: TGTGCCAGTAGTCCGTCTACCTCTGGAAACACCATATATTTT. Full variable domain (outside the CDR3, taken from reference TRBV19 and TRBJ1-3): DGGITQSPKYLFRKEGQNVTLSCEQNLNHDAMYWYRQDPGQGLRLIYYSQIVNDFQKGDIAEGYSVSREKKESFPLTVTSAQKNPTAFYLCASSPSTSGNTIYFGEGSWLTVV.

V is TRBV2 and J is TRBJ2-7, with D perhaps TRBD2 (5 bases). V lost 0 bases and J 3 bases, leaving 15 bases between the germline ends. CDR1 is SNHLY and CDR2 is FYNNEI in the germline V gene. This CDR3 has 16 residues. CDR3 in DNA: TGTGCCAGCAGTGAAGCGCGAGCGGTAACTATCTACGAGCAGTACTTC. Protein sequence: CASSEARAVTIYEQYF.

As regards this clone: The same CDR3 is also encoded by other DNA sequences in this sample. The V gene is TRBV18, the J gene TRBJ1-1; a possible D gene is TRBD1 (5 bases). V gave up 6 bases and J gave up 0 bases, with 11 bases separating them. The germline CDR1 and CDR2 sequences are KGHSH and LQKENI. The CDR3 length is 14 residues. CDR3 DNA sequence: TGTGCCAGCTCCCCCCCAGGGCTGAACACTGAAGCTTTCTTT. Translation gives CASSPPGLNTEAFF.

This chain links TRBV6-2 or TRBV6-3 with TRBJ2-1; D is possibly TRBD2 (5 bases). The CDR3 spans 12 residues. Per the germline V gene, CDR1 is MNHEY and CDR2 is SVGEGT. Trimming took off 3 bases at V and 8 bases at J, with 8 bases between the two ends. The CDR3 region has the DNA TGTGCCAGCAGTTATGAGGGAGATGAGCAGTTCTTC. Translated, it gives CASSYEGDEQFF.

This chain joins TRBV7-2 and TRBJ2-2, with 9 bases aligning to TRBD2. J was trimmed by 4 bases and V by 2 bases; bases with no gene match: 14. The CDR3 runs to 19 residues. The germline V gene encodes CDR1 SGHTA and CDR2 FQGNSA. The CDR3 protein is CASSLKGTSTSGVTGELFF. DNA for the CDR3: TGTGCCAGCAGCTTAAAAGGGACTAGCACATCTGGGGTCACCGGGGAGCTGTTTTTT.

The V and J genes are TRBV5-1 and TRBJ2-7, with D tentatively TRBD2 (6 bases). CDR1 is SGHRS, CDR2 YFSETQ, per germline. CDR3 length: 13 residues. V was pared by 4 bases and J by 2 bases, with 10 bases between. The CDR3 region is CASSDGGPYEQYF. The DNA of the CDR3 is TGCGCCAGCAGCGACGGAGGGCCCTACGAGCAGTACTTC.

The V call is TRBV5-1, the J call TRBJ1-4; D is ambiguous. Germline V gene lookup returns CDR1 SGHRS and CDR2 YFSETQ. V was trimmed by 1 base and J by 2 bases, leaving 9 bases between them. The CDR3 totals 15 residues. The CDR3 region has the DNA TGCGCCAGCAGCTTGATGGGGAGGACTAATGAAAAACTGTTTTTT. Protein sequence: CASSLMGRTNEKLFF.

The rearrangement links TRBV14 to TRBJ2-7; no firm D call. Germline V gives CDR1 SGHDN, CDR2 FVKESK. The germline V and J ends were trimmed by 3 bases and 2 bases, with 2 bases remaining between them. The CDR3 is made up of 11 amino acids. CDR3 nucleotides: TGTGCCAGCAGCCATACCTACGAGCAGTACTTC. Its protein is CASSHTYEQYF.

The chain couples TRBV5-1 to TRBJ1-6; 9 nucleotides align to TRBD1. The germline V gene has CDR1 SGHRS and CDR2 YFSETQ. V shed 0 bases and J 8 bases; nucleotides not matched to a gene: 3. This CDR3 is 15 amino acids long. CDR3 in DNA: TGCGCCAGCAGCTTGGGGGACAGGGTGGATTCACCCCTCCACTTT. It specifies CASSLGDRVDSPLHF. Drawing the rest from reference TRBV5-1 and TRBJ1-6, the complete variable domain is KAGVTQTPRYLIKTRGQQVTLSCSPISGHRSVSWYQQTPGQGLQFLFEYFSETQRNKGNFPGRFSGRQFSNSRSEMNVSTLELGDSALYLCASSLGDRVDSPLHFGNGTRLTVT.

The rearrangement links TRBV27 to TRBJ1-2; no clear D. The length of the CDR3 is 13 residues. The germline V gene has CDR1 MNHEY and CDR2 SMNVEV (reference sequence). The V end lost 3 bases, the J end lost 7 bases, and 12 bases lay between the germline ends. The CDR3 loop is CASSFGDFGGYTF. The DNA of the CDR3 is TGTGCCAGCAGTTTTGGAGATTTCGGTGGCTACACCTTC.

V gene TRBV10-2 combines with J gene TRBJ1-6, with D uncertain. The CDR3 contains 13 residues. V gave up 8 bases and J gave up 6 bases, with 11 bases separating them. Germline values: CDR1 WSHSY, CDR2 SAAADI. The CDR3: CASPRSLNSPLHF. The CDR3 region has the DNA TGCGCCAGCCCGCGATCTCTTAATTCACCCCTCCACTTT.

J is TRBJ2-7 and V is TRBV9, with TRBD1 matching over 9 bases. The CDR3 contains 15 residues. The V gene's germline CDR1 is SGDLS and CDR2 YYNGEE. V trimming: 0 bases; J trimming: 4 bases; junction bases outside the gene matches: 5. The CDR3 here is CASSVEGTGIYEQYF. As DNA, the CDR3 is TGTGCCAGCAGCGTAGAAGGGACAGGGATATACGAGCAGTACTTC.